This T cell receptor (beta chain) stems from a study of shared clonotypes between healthy human individuals. This CDR3 is built from 14 residues. V lost 5 bases to trimming and J lost 4 bases, with 12 bases between them. Germline CDR1 reads SEHNR; CDR2 reads FQNEAQ (reference sequence). Clones were read by immunoSEQ multiplex PCR, and TCRdb kept only the in-frame ones, dropping some. The sample lists some 650,000 clones, around 97% occurring once. The chain has TRBV7-9 and TRBJ2-1; TRBD2 is a possible D gene (6 bases). The sample consisted of naive CD4+ T cells sorted from blood. Noted subset: CD45RA+ positively selected. The TCR originated in a woman aged 25 to 45 in good health. For the CDR3, the DNA is TGTGCCAGCAGCCGGGACTTAACTTACAATGAGCAGTTCTTC. Its protein is CASSRDLTYNEQFF.